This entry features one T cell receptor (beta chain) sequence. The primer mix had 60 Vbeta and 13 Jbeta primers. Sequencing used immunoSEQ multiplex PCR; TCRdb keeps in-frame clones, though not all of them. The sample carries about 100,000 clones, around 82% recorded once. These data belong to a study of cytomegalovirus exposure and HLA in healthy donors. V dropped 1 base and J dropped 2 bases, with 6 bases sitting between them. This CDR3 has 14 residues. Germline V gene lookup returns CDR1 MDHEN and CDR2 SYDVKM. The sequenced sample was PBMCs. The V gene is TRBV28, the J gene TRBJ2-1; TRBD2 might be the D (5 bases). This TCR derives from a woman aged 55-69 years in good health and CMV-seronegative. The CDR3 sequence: CASSLYGAYNEQFF. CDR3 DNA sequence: TGTGCCAGCAGTTTATACGGGGCCTACAATGAGCAGTTCTTC.